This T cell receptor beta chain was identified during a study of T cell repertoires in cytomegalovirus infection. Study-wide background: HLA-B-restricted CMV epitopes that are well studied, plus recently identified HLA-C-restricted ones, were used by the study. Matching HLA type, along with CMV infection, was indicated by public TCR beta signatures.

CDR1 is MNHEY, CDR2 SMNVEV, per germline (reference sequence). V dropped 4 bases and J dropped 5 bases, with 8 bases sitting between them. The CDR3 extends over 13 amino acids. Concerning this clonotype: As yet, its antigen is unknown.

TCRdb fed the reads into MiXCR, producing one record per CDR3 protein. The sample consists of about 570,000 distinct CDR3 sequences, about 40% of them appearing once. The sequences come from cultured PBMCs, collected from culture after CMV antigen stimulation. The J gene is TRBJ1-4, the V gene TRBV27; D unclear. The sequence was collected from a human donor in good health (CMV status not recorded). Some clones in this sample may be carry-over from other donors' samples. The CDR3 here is CASSSLTNEKLFF. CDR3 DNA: TGTGCCAGCAGTTCCCTGACAAATGAAAAACTGTTTTTT. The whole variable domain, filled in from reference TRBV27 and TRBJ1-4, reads EAQVTQNPRYLITVTGKKLTVTCSQNMNHEYMSWYRQDPGLGLRQIYYSMNVEVTDKGDVPEGYKVSRKEKRNFPLILESPSPNQTSLYFCASSSLTNEKLFFGSGTQLSVL.